This T cell receptor (beta chain) was recorded in a study of blood T cell repertoires in COVID-19. Study overall: There were acute and convalescent COVID-19 samples, and they came from the United States, Italy and Spain. From T cells, B-cell-depleted T cells, or PBMCs came the material, which was cDNA or gDNA.

Seattle patients were enrolled during active infection and followed longitudinally. Germline CDR1 reads MNHEY; CDR2 reads SVGEGT. This CDR3 is 13 amino acids long. V lost 5 bases to trimming and J lost 4 bases, with 10 bases between them. How the authors handled the data: Estimation of nucleated cell counts was performed using reference gene primer amplification. Clones were read by immunoSEQ multiplex PCR, and TCRdb kept only the in-frame ones, dropping some. V, J and clone size reflect that table, while D and trimming were determined from the DNA. The sample carries 150,000 or so clones, around 87% recorded once.

The specimen sequenced was peripheral blood. The TCR was taken from a young man with COVID-19, enrolled during active disease. The V and J genes are TRBV6-2 or TRBV6-3 and TRBJ2-3, with D hard to call. Here the CDR3 reads CASSGSIPDTQYF. The DNA of the CDR3 is TGTGCCAGCAGTGGTAGCATCCCAGATACGCAGTATTTT.